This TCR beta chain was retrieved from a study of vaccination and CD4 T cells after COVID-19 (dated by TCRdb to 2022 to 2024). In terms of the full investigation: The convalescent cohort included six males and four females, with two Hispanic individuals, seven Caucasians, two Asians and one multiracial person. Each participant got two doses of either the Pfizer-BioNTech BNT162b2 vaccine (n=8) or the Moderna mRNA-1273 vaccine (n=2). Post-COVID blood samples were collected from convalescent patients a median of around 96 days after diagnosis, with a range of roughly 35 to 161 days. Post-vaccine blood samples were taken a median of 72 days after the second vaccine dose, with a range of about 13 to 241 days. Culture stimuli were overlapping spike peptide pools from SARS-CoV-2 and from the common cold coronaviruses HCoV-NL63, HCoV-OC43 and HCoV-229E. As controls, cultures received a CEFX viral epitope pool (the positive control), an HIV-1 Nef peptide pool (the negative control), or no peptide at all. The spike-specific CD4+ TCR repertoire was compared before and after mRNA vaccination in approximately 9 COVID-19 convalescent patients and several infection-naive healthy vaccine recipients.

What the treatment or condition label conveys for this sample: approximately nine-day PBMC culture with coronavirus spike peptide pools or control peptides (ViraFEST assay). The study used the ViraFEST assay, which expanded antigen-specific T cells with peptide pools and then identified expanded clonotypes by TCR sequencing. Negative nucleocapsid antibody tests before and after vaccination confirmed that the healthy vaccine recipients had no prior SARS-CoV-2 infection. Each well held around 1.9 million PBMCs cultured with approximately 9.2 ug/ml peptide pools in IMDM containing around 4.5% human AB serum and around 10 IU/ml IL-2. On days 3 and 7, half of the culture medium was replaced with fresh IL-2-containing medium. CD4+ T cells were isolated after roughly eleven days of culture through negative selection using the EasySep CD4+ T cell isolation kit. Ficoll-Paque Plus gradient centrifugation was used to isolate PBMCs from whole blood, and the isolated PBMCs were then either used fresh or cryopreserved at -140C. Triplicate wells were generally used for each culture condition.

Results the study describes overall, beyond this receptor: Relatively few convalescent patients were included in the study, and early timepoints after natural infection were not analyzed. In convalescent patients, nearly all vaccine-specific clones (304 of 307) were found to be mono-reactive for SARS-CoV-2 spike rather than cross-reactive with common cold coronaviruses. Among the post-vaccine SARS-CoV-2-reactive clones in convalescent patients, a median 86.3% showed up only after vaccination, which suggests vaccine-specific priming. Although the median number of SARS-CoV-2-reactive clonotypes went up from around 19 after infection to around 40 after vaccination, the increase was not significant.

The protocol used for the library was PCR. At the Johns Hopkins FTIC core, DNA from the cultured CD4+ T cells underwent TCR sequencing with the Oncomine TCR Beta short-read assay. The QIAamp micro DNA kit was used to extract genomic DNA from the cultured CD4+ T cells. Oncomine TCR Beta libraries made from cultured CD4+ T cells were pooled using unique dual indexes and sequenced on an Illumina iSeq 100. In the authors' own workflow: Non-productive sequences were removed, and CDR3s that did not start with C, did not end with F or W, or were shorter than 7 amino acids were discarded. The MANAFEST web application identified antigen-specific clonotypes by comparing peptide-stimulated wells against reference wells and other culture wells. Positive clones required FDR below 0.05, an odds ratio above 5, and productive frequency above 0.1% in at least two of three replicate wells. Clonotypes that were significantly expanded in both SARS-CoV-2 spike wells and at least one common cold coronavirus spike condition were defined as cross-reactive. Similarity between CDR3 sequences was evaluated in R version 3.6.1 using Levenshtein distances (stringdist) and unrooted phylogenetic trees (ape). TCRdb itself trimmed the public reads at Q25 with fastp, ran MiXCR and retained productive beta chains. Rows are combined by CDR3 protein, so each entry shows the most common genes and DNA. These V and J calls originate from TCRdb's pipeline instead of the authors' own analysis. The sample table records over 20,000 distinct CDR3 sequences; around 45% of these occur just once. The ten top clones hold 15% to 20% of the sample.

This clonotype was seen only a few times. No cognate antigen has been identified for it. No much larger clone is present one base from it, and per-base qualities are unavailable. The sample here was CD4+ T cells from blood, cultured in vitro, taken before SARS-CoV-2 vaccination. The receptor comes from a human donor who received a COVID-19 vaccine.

The CDR3 protein sequence reads: CASSLGGADQPQHF. The DNA reads TGTGCCAGCAGCTTAGGAGGGGCGGATCAGCCCCAGCATTTT. Rearrangement joined TRBV11-3 to TRBJ1-5, and TRBD1 may be the D gene, going by 5 matching bases. Looking up the germline V gene yields CDR1 SGHNT and CDR2 YENEEA. V and J lose 1 base and 5 bases, and a span of 9 bases separates them. The CDR3 sequence holds 14 residues, the cysteine and phenylalanine included. Only the CDR3 portion is preserved as DNA: 42 bases, with reading frame beginning at the first base. Here the CDR3 is joined to the reference TRBV11-3 and TRBJ1-5 genes, and the full variable domain is: EAGVVQSPRYKIIEKKQPVAFWCNPISGHNTLYWYLQNLGQGPELLIRYENEEAVDDSQLPKDRFSAERLKGVDSTLKIQPAELGDSAVYLCASSLGGADQPQHFGDGTRLSIL.